This TCR beta chain appears in the sequencing data of a study of early T cells in non-severe SARS-CoV-2 infection. Study-level information: The study sequenced bulk RNA from unsorted whole blood, with chains unpaired. Study-level points and caveats: Clonotype matching in VDJdb favored anti-spike CD8 responses and did not capture private and CD4 specificities.

Per the germline V gene, CDR1 is MNHNY and CDR2 is SVGAGI (reference sequence). This CDR3 region has 14 residues. V was pared by 8 bases and J by 1 base, with 14 bases between. Details on this clonotype: The antigen is undetermined.

The library protocol tagged individual cDNA molecules with unique molecular identifiers. TCRdb analysed the 5' RACE reads with MiXCR anew, one entry per CDR3 protein. The sample has about 73,000 distinct CDR3 sequences; roughly 13% are singletons. This chain joins TRBV6-6 and TRBJ2-5, with D maybe TRBD1 (6 bases). The sample taken for sequencing was whole blood. The receptor comes from an adult who was a healthcare worker with PCR-confirmed SARS-CoV-2 infection or an uninfected control (not recorded which). CDR3 DNA: TGTGCCAGCGGGGGCAACATCCTCCAAGAGACCCAGTACTTC. The encoded protein is CASGGNILQETQYF.